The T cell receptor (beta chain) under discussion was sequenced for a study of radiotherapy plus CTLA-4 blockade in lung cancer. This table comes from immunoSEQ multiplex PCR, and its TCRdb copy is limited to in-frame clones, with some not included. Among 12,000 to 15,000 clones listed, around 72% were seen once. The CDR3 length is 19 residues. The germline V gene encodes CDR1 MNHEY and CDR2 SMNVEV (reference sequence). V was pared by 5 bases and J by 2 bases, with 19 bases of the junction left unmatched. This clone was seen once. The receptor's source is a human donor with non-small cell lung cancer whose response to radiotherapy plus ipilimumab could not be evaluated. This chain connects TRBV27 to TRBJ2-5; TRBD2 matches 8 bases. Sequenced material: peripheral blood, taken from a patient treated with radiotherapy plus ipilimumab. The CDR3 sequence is CASSPYPPSAGEFQETQYF. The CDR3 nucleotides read TGTGCCAGCAGTCCTTACCCCCCTTCAGCGGGGGAATTTCAAGAGACCCAGTACTTC.